The 25 T cell receptor beta chains in this list originate from one sample, sequenced in a study of chemoradiotherapy in HPV16-positive cancers. Some clones are missing from TCRdb's copy, which holds only in-frame ones; the method was immunoSEQ multiplex PCR. The sample consists of over 35,000 clones, 65% to 80% of them appearing once. Sequences were derived from blood, sampled from a patient who underwent chemoradiotherapy. The receptor source for this set is a human donor with HPV-associated anogenital cancer.

This chain links TRBV5-1 with TRBJ2-7, with 8 bases aligning to TRBD1. This CDR3 has 15 residues. From germline, CDR1 is SGHRS and CDR2 YFSETQ. V was pared by 0 bases and J by 4 bases, with 6 bases of the junction left unmatched. The CDR3 sequence: CASSLVTRGRYEQYF. DNA for the CDR3: TGCGCCAGCAGCTTGGTAACCAGGGGGCGGTACGAGCAGTACTTC. The entire variable domain, with the rest obtained from reference TRBV5-1 and TRBJ2-7, is as follows: KAGVTQTPRYLIKTRGQQVTLSCSPISGHRSVSWYQQTPGQGLQFLFEYFSETQRNKGNFPGRFSGRQFSNSRSEMNVSTLELGDSALYLCASSLVTRGRYEQYFGPGTRLTVT.

This clone came up a few times. The J gene is TRBJ1-1, the V gene TRBV9; D unclear. V shed 3 bases and J shed 2 bases, with 5 bases lying between them. Per the germline V gene, CDR1 is SGDLS and CDR2 is YYNGEE. The CDR3 has 12 residues. The CDR3 region has the DNA TGTGCCAGCAGCGGGCTAAACACTGAAGCTTTCTTT. Translated: CASSGLNTEAFF.

V is TRBV7-9 and J is TRBJ2-2; a weak D match, TRBD1 (5 bases). Deletions cut 2 bases from V and 1 base from J, with 8 bases between. Germline-derived CDR1 and CDR2 are SEHNR and FQNEAQ (reference sequence). This CDR3 is 15 amino acids long. DNA for the CDR3: TGTGCCAGCAGCTTATTCGGACAGAACACCGGGGAGCTGTTTTTT. Translating it yields CASSLFGQNTGELFF.

The chain recombines TRBV2 with TRBJ2-1; no clear D. V lost 6 bases and J lost 0, with 12 bases in between. This CDR3 has 15 amino acids. Germline V gene lookup returns CDR1 SNHLY and CDR2 FYNNEI. This CDR3 is CASRETLSSYNEQFF. The DNA of the CDR3 is TGTGCCAGCAGGGAGACACTTAGCTCCTACAATGAGCAGTTCTTC.

V is TRBV7-2 and J is TRBJ1-1, with D uncertain. Deletions cut 7 bases from V and 1 base from J, with 19 bases between. Germline-derived CDR1 and CDR2 are SGHTA and FQGNSA. There are 16 residues in the CDR3. The CDR3 loop is CASTEDGLRGNTEAFF. The DNA for the CDR3 is TGTGCCAGCACCGAGGACGGATTAAGAGGGAACACTGAAGCTTTCTTT.

The chain combines TRBV9 with TRBJ2-7, with D uncertain. This CDR3 region has 13 residues. Trimming cost V 0 bases and J 3 bases, with 7 bases left between them. Germline V lookup: CDR1 SGDLS, CDR2 YYNGEE. The CDR3 coding sequence is TGTGCCAGCAGCGTAGCTGAGTTCTACGAGCAGTACTTC. Protein sequence: CASSVAEFYEQYF.

The chain joins TRBV4-2 to TRBJ2-5; D remains ambiguous. The CDR3 spans 15 residues. Trimming cost V 4 bases and J 5 bases, with 17 bases left between them. Germline CDR1 LGHNA, CDR2 YNFKEQ. This CDR3 reads CASSPSDAPAETQYF. The DNA of the CDR3 is TGTGCCAGCAGCCCATCGGACGCGCCCGCGGAGACCCAGTACTTC.

Here the CDR3 DNA reads TGTGCCAGCAGCGTCCGGACAGGGCAAAATGAAAAACTGTTTTTT. As protein: CASSVRTGQNEKLFF. The genes are TRBV9 and TRBJ1-4, with 8 bases fitting TRBD1. Germline CDR1 reads SGDLS; CDR2 reads YYNGEE. With V trimmed by 2 bases and J by 5 bases, 5 bases remained unmatched. This CDR3 has 15 amino acids.

This clone was detected once. The CDR3 sequence is CASSTYRGLSPNTEAFF. CDR3 DNA: TGTGCCAGCAGCACGTACAGGGGGCTAAGTCCGAACACTGAAGCTTTCTTT. V is TRBV5-4 and J is TRBJ1-1, with 9 bases aligning to TRBD1. The CDR3 consists of 17 residues. V shed 4 bases and J 1 base; nucleotides not matched to a gene: 11. The germline V gene has CDR1 SGHNT and CDR2 YYREEE (reference sequence).

The chain carries TRBV19 and TRBJ2-1; D is unclear. The CDR3 sequence is 15 residues long. From germline, CDR1 is LNHDA and CDR2 SQIVND (reference sequence). V lost 4 bases, J lost 0 bases, and 10 bases lay in between. The CDR3 reads CASSSAPNSYNEQFF. The CDR3 DNA is TGTGCCAGTAGTAGCGCGCCTAACTCCTACAATGAGCAGTTCTTC.

The chain has TRBV6-6 and TRBJ2-2; maybe TRBD1 (6 bases). The CDR3 is 16 residues long. Trimming removed 4 bases at V and 3 bases at J, with 15 bases between. Germline CDR1 is MNHNY and CDR2 is SVGAGI (reference sequence). The CDR3 coding sequence is TGTGCCAGCAGTTGGGGGACATTACTCGACACCGGGGAGCTGTTTTTT. Encoded protein: CASSWGTLLDTGELFF.

This chain uses TRBV9 with TRBJ2-7, with 9 bases fitting TRBD1. Germline assignment: CDR1 SGDLS and CDR2 YYNGEE. V shed 3 bases and J 2 bases; nucleotides not matched to a gene: 3. The CDR3 has 14 amino acids. CDR3 residues: CASSGGTGPYEQYF. The CDR3 DNA sequence: TGTGCCAGCAGCGGGGGGACAGGGCCCTACGAGCAGTACTTC.

V gene TRBV19 combines with J gene TRBJ1-1; 7 positions agree with TRBD1. The V gene end was trimmed by 3 bases and the J gene end by 7 bases; junction bases not matched to a gene: 11. This CDR3 has 15 residues. Per germline, CDR1 LNHDA and CDR2 SQIVND (reference sequence). The CDR3 loop is CASSIGGGGGVEAFF. DNA of the CDR3: TGTGCCAGTAGTATCGGTGGAGGGGGCGGGGTTGAAGCTTTCTTT. The whole variable domain, filled in from reference TRBV19 and TRBJ1-1, reads DGGITQSPKYLFRKEGQNVTLSCEQNLNHDAMYWYRQDPGQGLRLIYYSQIVNDFQKGDIAEGYSVSREKKESFPLTVTSAQKNPTAFYLCASSIGGGGGVEAFFGQGTRLTVV.

The J gene is TRBJ2-5, the V gene TRBV2; the D is unclear. CDR1 and CDR2 from the germline V gene are SNHLY and FYNNEI. The CDR3 runs to 13 residues. The germline V and J ends were trimmed by 5 bases and 0 bases, with 7 bases remaining between them. CDR3 region: CASSFADQETQYF. CDR3 bases: TGTGCCAGCAGTTTTGCGGACCAAGAGACCCAGTACTTC.

This clone was seen a handful of times. The chain couples TRBV4-3 to TRBJ2-3; D call uncertain. The CDR3 length is 17 residues. Germline assignment: CDR1 LGHNA and CDR2 YSLEER. Trimming shortened V by 0 bases and J by 8 bases, and 21 bases separated the two germline ends. CDR3 in DNA: TGCGCCAGCAGCCAAGATGCCCAGCGCCGAGTATATAGTACGCAGTATTTT. This codes for CASSQDAQRRVYSTQYF.

By sample fraction, this clone is large. The CDR3 sequence: CASSYNDRVQHNSPLHF. For the CDR3, the DNA is TGTGCCAGCAGCTATAACGACAGGGTCCAGCATAATTCACCCCTCCACTTT. This rearrangement joins TRBV7-6 to TRBJ1-6; 7 bases align to TRBD1. Germline values: CDR1 SGHVS, CDR2 FNYEAQ. This CDR3 contains 17 residues. Trimming took 4 bases from V and 5 from J; bases not matched to a gene: 11.

In this sample, this clone turned up a few times. The chain couples TRBV10-1 to TRBJ1-6; D gene uncertain. V was shortened by 2 bases and J by 10 bases, with 6 bases between the two germline ends. The germline V gene encodes CDR1 WNHNN and CDR2 SYGVQD (reference sequence). The CDR3 length is 12 residues. The CDR3 bases are TGCGCCAGCAGTGAGGGGAACTCACCCCTCCACTTT. Amino acid sequence: CASSEGNSPLHF.

This chain connects TRBV5-8 to TRBJ2-5; 9 bases match TRBD1. The CDR3 is 15 residues long. V lost 5 bases to trimming and J lost 4 bases; unmatched junction nucleotides: 9. Germline-derived CDR1 and CDR2 are SGHTS and YDEGEE. The CDR3 coding sequence is TGTGCCAGCAGGGACAGGGGAGGGCCGAGAGAGACCCAGTACTTC. Translation gives CASRDRGGPRETQYF.

This chain links TRBV6-1 with TRBJ2-7, with unresolved D. This CDR3 is built from 16 residues. The V and J ends lost 2 bases and 5 bases respectively, with 19 bases between them. Germline CDR1 and CDR2: MNHNS and SASEGT. The CDR3 DNA reads TGTGCCAGCAGTGAACGACGAGCCGTTAACGACCACGAGCAGTACTTC. As protein: CASSERRAVNDHEQYF.

The chain combines TRBV11-2 with TRBJ2-2, with D perhaps TRBD2 (5 bases). With 4 bases removed from V and 0 bases from J, the gap between germline ends came to 18 bases. CDR3 length: 18 residues. Germline V gives CDR1 SGHAT, CDR2 FQNNGV. The CDR3 region has the DNA TGTGCCAGCAGCTCTGATCCTGAGGGCAAGACGAACACCGGGGAGCTGTTTTTT. Amino acids: CASSSDPEGKTNTGELFF.

Only one count was recorded for this clone. The genes are TRBV12-5 and TRBJ2-7; the D is unclear. Trimming stripped 0 bases from V and 6 bases from J, with 6 bases between. Germline CDR1 reads LGHNT; CDR2 reads FRNRAP. CDR3 length equals 12 residues. CDR3 sequence reads: CASGLVYLEQYF. Here the CDR3 DNA reads TGTGCTAGTGGTTTGGTATACCTCGAGCAGTACTTC.

The chain's CDR3 is CASSEDRVLSYNSPLHF. In nucleotides, the CDR3 is TGTGCCAGCAGTGAAGACAGGGTACTATCCTATAATTCACCCCTCCACTTT. The J gene is TRBJ1-6, the V gene TRBV6-1, with a tentative D call TRBD1 (6 bases). CDR3 length: 17 amino acids. Trimming stripped 1 base from V and 1 base from J, with 11 bases between. Germline V gene lookup returns CDR1 MNHNS and CDR2 SASEGT.

This clone has only a few counts. The chain employs TRBV5-1 and TRBJ1-1; weak D call: TRBD1 (5 bases). Trimming pared 5 bases from V and 4 bases from J, leaving 12 bases between. The CDR3 loop spans 13 amino acids. Germline CDR1 and CDR2: SGHRS and YFSETQ. The CDR3 region is CASSELGTTEAFF. In DNA, the CDR3 is TGCGCCAGCAGTGAATTAGGGACCACTGAAGCTTTCTTT.

The rearrangement links TRBV7-2 to TRBJ1-2; perhaps TRBD1 as D (6 bases). CDR1 SGHTA and CDR2 FQGNSA come from the germline V gene. This CDR3 is built from 18 residues. The ends were cut back, 8 bases at V and 4 bases at J, with 29 bases in the middle. CDR3 in amino acids: CASSKFVQGRPMSYGYTF. The CDR3 DNA reads as TGTGCCAGCTCGAAATTCGTTCAGGGGCGGCCTATGTCCTATGGCTACACCTTC.

This clone has only one observation. In DNA form, the CDR3 reads TGTGCCAGCAGCTTTAAGCAGGGGGATTCACCCCTCCACTTT. Protein: CASSFKQGDSPLHF. The J gene is TRBJ1-6, the V gene TRBV7-2; 7 bases map to TRBD1. Germline V gene sequence: CDR1 SGHTA, CDR2 FQGNSA. CDR3 size: 14 residues. The V and J ends lost 3 bases and 8 bases, in that order; junction bases with no gene match: 4.